One and the same sample provided the 25 T cell receptor beta chains below, sequenced in a study of T-cell memory formation after mild COVID-19. One entry per CDR3 protein results from TCRdb running MiXCR on the 5' RACE reads. The sample lists 190,000 or so distinct CDR3 sequences, about 22% occurring once. Sequencing was performed on PBMCs or a T cell subset sorted from them (not recorded which). The receptors shown here come from an adult woman who had mild COVID-19 (a few samples of this study predate the infection). Cell type and time point are not known.

This clonotype was seen more than once but under ten times. The CDR3 DNA follows: TGTGCCAGCACCCCTGTGAACACTGAAGCTTTCTTT. Translated, it gives CASTPVNTEAFF. The rearrangement joins TRBV2 to TRBJ1-1; D unresolved. CDR1 is SNHLY and CDR2 is FYNNEI in the germline V gene. The CDR3 has 12 amino acids. Deletions cut 7 bases from V and 0 bases from J, with 6 bases between.

This clonotype has only a few counts. V is TRBV27 and J is TRBJ2-4; D might be TRBD1 or TRBD2, each matching 5 bases. This CDR3 comprises 13 residues. Germline CDR1 MNHEY, CDR2 SMNVEV (reference sequence). V lost 8 bases and J lost 0, with 8 bases in between. CDR3 in DNA: TGTGCCAGCGGGGACCTAGCCAAAAACATTCAGTACTTC. Translation gives CASGDLAKNIQYF.

Only a few counts were recorded for this clonotype. The chain employs TRBV29-1 and TRBJ2-7; no reliable D call. This CDR3 contains 13 residues. Germline values: CDR1 SQVTM, CDR2 ANQGSEA. The ends were cut back, 0 bases at V and 3 bases at J, with 9 bases in the middle. In DNA form, the CDR3 reads TGCAGCGTTGAAGACCTCGGAAACTACGAGCAGTACTTC. This translates into CSVEDLGNYEQYF.

The J gene is TRBJ1-2, the V gene TRBV12-3 or TRBV12-4; D remains unclear. The CDR3 contains 14 residues. V dropped 3 bases and J dropped 0 bases, with 8 bases sitting between them. The CDR3 region is CASSFGRSNYGYTF. CDR3 sequence (DNA): TGTGCCAGCAGTTTCGGCCGATCTAACTATGGCTACACCTTC.

This chain links TRBV7-9 with TRBJ1-1; D is uncertain. V was cut by 4 bases and J by 4 bases, with 10 bases left in between. Germline-derived CDR1 and CDR2 are SEHNR and FQNEAQ (reference sequence). The CDR3 has 13 amino acids. This chain's CDR3 is CASSSTDGTEAFF. The CDR3, as DNA: TGTGCCAGCAGCTCAACCGACGGCACTGAAGCTTTCTTT. The variable domain in full, with the rest retrieved from reference TRBV7-9 and TRBJ1-1, is DTGVSQNPRHKITKRGQNVTFRCDPISEHNRLYWYRQTLGQGPEFLTYFQNEAQLEKSRLLSDRFSAERPKGSFSTLEIQRTEQGDSAMYLCASSSTDGTEAFFGQGTRLTVV.

The chain employs TRBV5-1 and TRBJ2-1; D possibly corresponds to TRBD1 (6 bases). The CDR3 is 14 residues long. Germline values: CDR1 SGHRS, CDR2 YFSETQ. Trimming shortened V by 1 base and J by 5 bases, and 10 bases separated the two germline ends. The CDR3 DNA follows: TGCGCCAGCAGCTTGACAGGGCTCGACAATGAGCAGTTCTTC. Protein product: CASSLTGLDNEQFF.

This chain uses TRBV7-8 with TRBJ1-1; D call uncertain. The CDR3 runs 11 residues. The germline V gene has CDR1 SGHVS and CDR2 FQNEAQ. V lost 5 bases to trimming and J lost 5 bases, with 6 bases between them. The CDR3 protein is CASSRETEAFF. The CDR3, as DNA: TGTGCCAGCAGCCGCGAGACTGAAGCTTTCTTT.

A few counts support this clonotype. The chain uses TRBV19 and TRBJ2-7, with a possible D match to TRBD2 (5 bases). V was pared by 4 bases and J by 6 bases, with 10 bases between. Per the germline V gene, CDR1 is LNHDA and CDR2 is SQIVND (reference sequence). The CDR3 has 12 residues. The CDR3 spells CASSKGASEQYF. Written as DNA, the CDR3 is TGTGCCAGTAGTAAGGGAGCGAGCGAGCAGTACTTC.

A few counts support this clonotype. This chain uses TRBV24-1 with TRBJ2-1, with D unclear. Trimming cost V 5 bases and J 7 bases, with 14 bases left between them. Germline CDR1 is KGHDR and CDR2 is SFDVKD. CDR3 length: 14 amino acids. CDR3 nucleotides: TGTGCCACCAGTGGGGTAGACTTGAAAAATGAGCAGTTCTTC. Encoded protein: CATSGVDLKNEQFF.

This clonotype was detected a few times. This chain links TRBV15 with TRBJ1-5; perhaps TRBD1 as D (6 bases). Trimming took off 5 bases at V and 6 bases at J, with 14 bases between the two ends. CDR3 size: 14 residues. CDR1 and CDR2 (germline): LNHNV, YYDKDF (reference sequence). CDR3 amino acids: CATSSRQVPQPQHF. DNA of the CDR3: TGTGCCACCAGCTCACGACAGGTCCCTCAGCCCCAGCATTTT.

The V call is TRBV5-1, the J call TRBJ1-1, with TRBD1 matching 9 bases. This CDR3 spans 14 amino acids. The V gene end was trimmed by 1 base and the J gene end by 7 bases; junction bases not matched to a gene: 5. The V gene's germline CDR1 is SGHRS and CDR2 YFSETQ. The CDR3 nucleotides read TGCGCCAGCAGCTTGAGGACAGGGGATGGTGAAGCTTTCTTT. It translates to CASSLRTGDGEAFF.

This clonotype has at least ten counts. The V gene is TRBV4-1, the J gene TRBJ1-1, with unresolved D. The germline CDR1 and CDR2 sequences are MGHRA and YSYEKL. V lost 0 bases to trimming and J lost 12 bases, with 11 bases between them. The CDR3 sequence is 12 residues long. CDR3 region: CASSQEGQISFF. CDR3 sequence (DNA): TGCGCCAGCAGCCAAGAGGGCCAGATATCTTTCTTT.

The chain is built from TRBV7-6 and TRBJ2-2; no firm D call. This CDR3 is built from 11 residues. V was trimmed by 5 bases and J by 7 bases, leaving 5 bases between them. Germline V lookup: CDR1 SGHVS, CDR2 FNYEAQ. As DNA, the CDR3 is TGTGCCAGCAGCGGCAGCGGGGAGCTGTTTTTT. It codes for CASSGSGELFF. Variable domain in full (rest from reference TRBV7-6 and TRBJ2-2): GAGVSQSPRYKVTKRGQDVALRCDPISGHVSLYWYRQALGQGPEFLTYFNYEAQQDKSGLPNDRFSAERPEGSISTLTIQRTEQRDSAMYRCASSGSGELFFGEGSRLTVL.

CDR3 sequence: CASSQDRENEAFF. The CDR3 DNA follows: TGTGCCAGCAGCCAAGACAGGGAAAATGAAGCTTTCTTT. V and J are TRBV3-1 and TRBJ1-1; TRBD1 might be the D (5 bases). The CDR3 is 13 amino acids. V was shortened by 0 bases and J by 7 bases, with 9 bases between the two germline ends. Germline loops: CDR1 LGHDT, CDR2 YNNKEL (reference sequence).

This clonotype has just a few counts. The chain couples TRBV15 to TRBJ2-1, with unresolved D. CDR1 and CDR2 (germline): LNHNV, YYDKDF (reference sequence). V lost 0 bases to trimming and J lost 1 base, with 7 bases between them. The CDR3 spans 15 residues. The CDR3: CATSRDFRSYNEQFF. The CDR3 region has the DNA TGTGCCACCAGCAGAGATTTCCGGTCCTACAATGAGCAGTTCTTC.

This clonotype occurred many times. The rearrangement joins TRBV4-1 to TRBJ2-3; 9 bases fit TRBD2. Germline CDR1 and CDR2: MGHRA and YSYEKL. This CDR3 is 16 amino acids long. V was pared by 1 base and J by 4 bases, with 6 bases of the junction left unmatched. The CDR3 reads CASSQGAGGLADTQYF. The CDR3 nucleotides are TGCGCCAGCAGCCAAGGGGCGGGGGGGTTGGCAGATACGCAGTATTTT.

This sequence joins TRBV12-3 or TRBV12-4 and TRBJ1-5; no clear D gene. This CDR3 has 15 amino acids. V was trimmed by 6 bases and J by 7 bases, leaving 19 bases between them. CDR3 sequence reads: CASSYGREVQQPQHF. The CDR3 DNA reads as TGTGCCAGCAGCTACGGGAGGGAAGTTCAGCAGCCCCAGCATTTT.

The table lists this clonotype with a few counts. V and J are TRBV29-1 and TRBJ2-7; D uncertain. Germline CDR1 SQVTM, CDR2 ANQGSEA. Trimming left V 2 bases short and J 0 bases short, with 2 bases between. The CDR3 is made up of 11 amino acids. The CDR3 region is CSVESSYEQYF. The CDR3 DNA is TGCAGCGTTGAAAGCTCCTACGAGCAGTACTTC.

This clonotype has more than one count but fewer than ten. The gene calls are TRBV29-1 and TRBJ2-2; 13 bases line up with TRBD2. Trimming at V came to 4 bases and at J to 6 bases, leaving 8 bases not matched to a gene. This CDR3 has 16 residues. Germline V lookup: CDR1 SQVTM, CDR2 ANQGSEA. The CDR3 nucleotides read TGCAGCGTTGCCCGGACTAGCGGGGGAAACGCCGGGGAGCTGTTTTTT. Amino acids: CSVARTSGGNAGELFF.

This clonotype was counted a few times. The chain has TRBV4-1 and TRBJ1-5, with TRBD1 as a possible D gene (6 bases). The V end was cut by 4 bases, the J end by 5 bases, with 12 bases between. Germline assignment: CDR1 MGHRA and CDR2 YSYEKL. This CDR3 is 14 amino acids long. The CDR3 region is CASSRIAGDQPQHF. The CDR3 DNA reads TGCGCCAGCAGCCGGATCGCAGGGGATCAGCCCCAGCATTTT.

This clonotype appeared a few times. The chain uses TRBV6-2 or TRBV6-3 and TRBJ2-1; D not certain. The CDR3 has 14 residues. Germline V CDR1 and CDR2: MNHEY, SVGEGT. Trimming shortened V by 4 bases and J by 3 bases, and 10 bases separated the two germline ends. CDR3 coding DNA: TGTGCCAGCAGTTCCAACGACATCTACAATGAGCAGTTCTTC. Translating gives CASSSNDIYNEQFF.

This clonotype has a handful of counts. V gene TRBV7-7 combines with J gene TRBJ2-2, with unresolved D. The germline V gene has CDR1 SSHAT and CDR2 FNYEAQ (reference sequence). The V and J ends lost 10 bases and 5 bases respectively, with 11 bases between them. This CDR3 comprises 12 residues. The CDR3 region is CAILLRTGELFF. In nucleotides, the CDR3 is TGTGCCATCCTACTCAGGACCGGGGAGCTGTTTTTT.

This clonotype was seen only a few times. J is TRBJ2-2 and V is TRBV9, with D maybe TRBD1 (6 bases). CDR3 size: 16 residues. Germline-derived CDR1 and CDR2 are SGDLS and YYNGEE. The V end lost 2 bases, the J end lost 0 bases, and 11 bases lay between the germline ends. The CDR3 sequence is CASSVTGASNTGELFF. As DNA, the CDR3 is TGTGCCAGCAGCGTGACAGGAGCCTCGAACACCGGGGAGCTGTTTTTT.

The V and J genes are TRBV20-1 and TRBJ2-2; D not resolved. Per the germline V gene, CDR1 is DFQATT and CDR2 is SNEGSKA (reference sequence). The CDR3 is 13 residues long. V was shortened by 6 bases and J by 0 bases, with 8 bases between the two germline ends. In DNA, the CDR3 is TGCAGTGCGGCAGGCGCGAACACCGGGGAGCTGTTTTTT. This translates into CSAAGANTGELFF.

This clonotype was recorded a few times. The CDR3 spells CASSLRPGGGELFF. CDR3 DNA sequence: TGTGCCAGCAGCTTACGACCTGGCGGCGGGGAGCTGTTTTTT. The V gene is TRBV11-1, the J gene TRBJ2-2; unclear D gene. The CDR3 covers 14 residues. Trimming took off 2 bases at V and 7 bases at J, with 11 bases between the two ends. CDR1 SGHAT and CDR2 FQDESV come from the germline V gene (reference sequence).